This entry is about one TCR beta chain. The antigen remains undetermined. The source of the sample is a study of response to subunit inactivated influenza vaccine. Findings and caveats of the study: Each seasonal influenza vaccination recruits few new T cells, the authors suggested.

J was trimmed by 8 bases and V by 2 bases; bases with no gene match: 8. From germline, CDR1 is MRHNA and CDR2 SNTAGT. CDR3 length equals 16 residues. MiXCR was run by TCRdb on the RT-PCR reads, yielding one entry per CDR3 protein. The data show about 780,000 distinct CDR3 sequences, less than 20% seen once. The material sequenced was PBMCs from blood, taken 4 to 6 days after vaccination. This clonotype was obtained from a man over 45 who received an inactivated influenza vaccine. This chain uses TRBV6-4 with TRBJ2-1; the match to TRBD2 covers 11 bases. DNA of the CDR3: TGTGCCAGCAGTGACAAGACTAGCGGGGCGGTGGATGAGCAGTTCTTC. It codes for CASSDKTSGAVDEQFF.